This entry lists 6 T cell receptor beta chains sequenced from one sample in a study of metastatic and nonmetastatic thyroid tumors. From the PCR reads, TCRdb re-called clones with MiXCR. The data hold 25,000 to 35,000 clones, with about 15% observed a single time. Thyroid surgery took place with no prior treatment in any patient. The sequencing input was blood. Every receptor here comes from a female donor with papillary thyroid cancer or a benign thyroid nodule (not recorded which). Some clones in this sample may be carry-over from other donors' samples.

This clone was detected ten times or more. The rearrangement uses TRBV3-1 and TRBJ2-1; D is unclear. Germline CDR1 reads LGHDT; CDR2 reads YNNKEL (reference sequence). The CDR3 is made up of 15 amino acids. Trimming stripped 0 bases from V and 3 bases from J, with 9 bases between. This chain's CDR3 is CASSQDSASYNEQFF. The CDR3 DNA reads TGTGCCAGCAGCCAAGATTCGGCTAGCTACAATGAGCAGTTCTTC.

This clone was picked up a small number of times. A much larger clone sits a single nucleotide away, making a read error possible. The gene calls are TRBV27 and TRBJ1-6; D may be TRBD1 (6 bases). CDR1 and CDR2 (germline): MNHEY, SMNVEV (reference sequence). This CDR3 contains 13 residues. The DNA of the CDR3 is TGTGCCAGCAGAGACAGGTGGAATTCACCCCTCCGCTTT. As protein: CASRDRWNSPLRF.

In this sample, this clone turned up many times. This chain uses TRBV12-3 or TRBV12-4 with TRBJ1-6; no clear D. Trimming removed 3 bases at V and 5 bases at J, with 8 bases between. The CDR3 has 14 residues. The CDR3 here is CASSLRANNSPLHF. CDR3 coding DNA: TGTGCCAGCAGTTTGAGGGCCAATAATTCACCCCTCCACTTT.

In its sample, this clone was seen a few times. A read error may explain this, as a much larger clone is one base away. This chain joins TRBV11-3 and TRBJ2-5, with TRBD1 as a possible D gene (5 bases). V was clipped by 5 bases and J by 3 bases, with 13 bases between them. The CDR3 is 14 residues long. Per germline, CDR1 SGHNT and CDR2 YENEEA. Here the CDR3 DNA reads TGTGCCAGCAGCAGATACTGGGGCGAAGAGACCCAGTACTTC. It translates to CASSRYWGEETQYF.

This sequence joins TRBV7-8 and TRBJ1-5, with 12 bases identical to TRBD1. The CDR3 sequence is 16 residues long. With 5 bases clipped from V and 6 bases from J, the junction kept 8 bases outside the gene matches. Germline assignment: CDR1 SGHVS and CDR2 FQNEAQ. CDR3 DNA: TGTGCCAGCAGCCCTTTCGGGACAGGGGGCATTCAGCCCCAGCATTTT. Protein: CASSPFGTGGIQPQHF.

The V gene is TRBV5-6, the J gene TRBJ2-1; D possibly corresponds to TRBD2 (5 bases). The CDR3 spans 14 residues. Germline CDR1 and CDR2: SGHDT and YYEEEE. Trimming removed 1 base at V and 9 bases at J, with 14 bases between. Here the CDR3 reads CASSLTRGTGEQFF. The CDR3 region has the DNA TGTGCCAGCAGCTTGACTAGAGGTACGGGTGAGCAGTTCTTC. The complete variable domain, with remaining parts taken from reference TRBV5-6 and TRBJ2-1, reads DAGVTQSPTHLIKTRGQQVTLRCSPKSGHDTVSWYQQALGQGPQFIFQYYEEEERQRGNFPDRFSGHQFPNYSSELNVNALLLGDSALYLCASSLTRGTGEQFFGPGTRLTVL.